The T cell receptor (beta chain) under discussion was sequenced for a study of regulatory T cells in long-lasting Graves disease. Study as a whole: Graves' patients, diagnosed recently, had received antithyroid drugs under 3 months.

This clonotype was observed many times. As for time point: newly diagnosed GD, antithyroid drugs for less than 3 months. There was RNA extracted from PBMCs, and the TCR library was made from it. Both iRepertoire HTBI primers and Arm-PCR of CDR3 regions were used to build the TCR beta libraries. Each CDR3 protein is one row after TCRdb ran MiXCR on the multiplex PCR reads. The sample holds about 540,000 distinct CDR3 sequences, 13% seen once. This same sample was also part of a study on T cells in Graves' hyperthyroidism and ophthalmopathy. That report adds: Most thyroid clonotypes that were expanded above 0.001 also turned up in blood.

This receptor was identified in a man aged 25-40 years with Graves disease. The material sequenced was peripheral blood mononuclear cells (PBMCs), taken at new diagnosis, from a patient treated with antithyroid drugs.

The DNA of the CDR3 is TGTGCCAGCAGACTAGCCGGGACCCAGTACTTC. Amino acid sequence: CASRLAGTQYF. The chain links TRBV12-3 or TRBV12-4 to TRBJ2-5, with a tentative D call TRBD2 (6 bases). This CDR3 has 11 amino acids. V was shortened by 6 bases and J by 7 bases, with 9 bases between the two germline ends.